Presented here are 21 T cell receptor beta chains from one specimen sequenced in a study of technical replicates of blood from several donors. Measured with immunoSEQ multiplex PCR; TCRdb has only the in-frame clones, and not every one. Among around 57,000 clones, more than 95% were seen once, and the ten largest hold 0.19%. Material for sequencing was T cells isolated from PBMCs. The receptors come from a human donor in good health.

This clone occurred once. The chain uses TRBV2 and TRBJ2-2; D is unclear. Looked up from germline, CDR1 is SNHLY and CDR2 is FYNNEI. The CDR3 is made up of 15 amino acids. V dropped 6 bases and J dropped 1 base, with 12 bases sitting between them. The CDR3 bases are TGTGCCAGCAGAAATGGCACGATGAACACCGGGGAGCTGTTTTTT. Encoded protein: CASRNGTMNTGELFF.

The chain is built from TRBV11-3 and TRBJ2-2, with TRBD2 matching over 10 bases. The CDR3 covers 15 residues. Germline assignment: CDR1 SGHNT and CDR2 YENEEA. V was pared by 4 bases and J by 7 bases, with 6 bases of the junction left unmatched. The CDR3 bases are TGTGCCAGCAGCTACCTAGCGGGAGACGGCGGGGAGCTGTTTTTT. The encoded protein is CASSYLAGDGGELFF. Together with reference TRBV11-3 and TRBJ2-2, the CDR3 gives the full variable domain: EAGVVQSPRYKIIEKKQPVAFWCNPISGHNTLYWYLQNLGQGPELLIRYENEEAVDDSQLPKDRFSAERLKGVDSTLKIQPAELGDSAVYLCASSYLAGDGGELFFGEGSRLTVL.

This rearrangement joins TRBV7-9 to TRBJ1-2; 9 bases align to TRBD1. CDR3 length: 14 amino acids. Trimming removed 4 bases from V and 5 bases from J; junction bases left unmatched: 5. Germline V lookup: CDR1 SEHNR, CDR2 FQNEAQ (reference sequence). CDR3 sequence: CASSYGGTGYGYTF. The CDR3 DNA reads as TGTGCCAGCAGCTACGGCGGGACAGGGTATGGCTACACCTTC.

V gene TRBV10-3 combines with J gene TRBJ2-5; TRBD2 aligns across 10 bases. Looked up from germline, CDR1 is ENHRY and CDR2 is SYGVKD. The V and J ends lost 5 bases and 0 bases, in that order; junction bases with no gene match: 6. The CDR3 has 16 amino acids. The CDR3 DNA reads TGTGCCATCAGTAGTCGACTAGCGGGTAACCAAGAGACCCAGTACTTC. The encoded protein is CAISSRLAGNQETQYF.

The rearrangement joins TRBV6-5 to TRBJ1-1; D may be TRBD1 (5 bases). Between the trimmed V and J ends, which lost 0 bases and 4 bases, there was a span of 12 bases. CDR3 length equals 15 residues. Looked up from germline, CDR1 is MNHEY and CDR2 is SVGAGI. CDR3 sequence reads: CASSYSGGGSTEAFF. CDR3 DNA: TGTGCCAGCAGTTACTCTGGGGGAGGGAGCACTGAAGCTTTCTTT.

The rearrangement uses TRBV4-2 and TRBJ1-3; 8 positions agree with TRBD1. This CDR3 has 16 residues. J gave up 1 base and V 0 bases, and 2 bases lay outside the gene matches. Germline V gives CDR1 LGHNA, CDR2 YNFKEQ. The CDR3 here is CASSQDRQGSGNTIYF. The CDR3 DNA reads TGTGCCAGCAGCCAAGACCGACAGGGGTCTGGAAACACCATATATTTT.

V is TRBV2 and J is TRBJ1-2; 7 nucleotides align to TRBD1. CDR3 length: 12 amino acids. The ends lost 4 bases at V and 7 bases at J; junction bases unmatched: 3. Germline loops: CDR1 SNHLY, CDR2 FYNNEI. The CDR3 protein is CASSGDRVGYTF. CDR3 nucleotides: TGTGCCAGCAGTGGCGACAGGGTTGGCTACACCTTC.

In DNA, the CDR3 is TGCGCCAGCAGCCTCCGGGACAGGAACACTGAAGCTTTCTTT. The encoded protein is CASSLRDRNTEAFF. The chain carries TRBV5-1 and TRBJ1-1; 7 positions match TRBD1. The CDR3 runs 14 residues. Germline lookup yields CDR1 SGHRS and CDR2 YFSETQ. V was pared by 4 bases and J by 1 base, with 4 bases of the junction left unmatched.

For the CDR3, the DNA is TGTGCCAGCAGCTTGGCTCGGGCGGGCACCTACCAAGAGACCCAGTACTTC. This codes for CASSLARAGTYQETQYF. This rearrangement joins TRBV5-6 to TRBJ2-5, with D possibly matching TRBD2 (5 bases). Germline V gene data show CDR1 as SGHDT and CDR2 as YYEEEE. Trimming cost V 0 bases and J 0 bases, with 15 bases left between them. The CDR3 extends over 17 amino acids.

This clone was observed a few times. This rearrangement joins TRBV5-1 to TRBJ2-7; 8 bases map to TRBD2. The CDR3 contains 15 residues. Germline-derived CDR1 and CDR2 are SGHRS and YFSETQ. With V trimmed by 3 bases and J by 4 bases, 9 bases remained unmatched. The CDR3: CASSSPGRGMYEQYF. The CDR3, as DNA: TGCGCCAGCAGCTCCCCCGGGAGGGGGATGTACGAGCAGTACTTC.

On this clone itself: The junction does not match germline at one end; this may be a read error. The V gene is TRBV5-1, the J gene TRBJ2-7; the match to TRBD2 covers 15 bases. Germline V gene sequence: CDR1 SGHRS, CDR2 YFSETQ. This CDR3 spans 18 amino acids. The DNA of the CDR3 is TGCGACAGCAGCTTGGAGGGACTAGCGGGGGGCCACACCTACGAGCAGTACTTC. This encodes CDSSLEGLAGGHTYEQYF.

The V call is TRBV6-5, the J call TRBJ1-4; D is possibly TRBD1 (6 bases). Germline-derived CDR1 and CDR2 are MNHEY and SVGAGI. The CDR3 totals 11 residues. V lost 6 bases and J 13 bases, leaving 12 bases between the germline ends. The CDR3 spells CASSQGGGLFF. The CDR3 DNA follows: TGTGCCAGCAGCCAGGGAGGGGGACTGTTTTTT.

The chain is built from TRBV5-1 and TRBJ1-3, with D possibly matching TRBD1 (6 bases). The CDR3 consists of 14 residues. V lost 2 bases and J 2 bases, leaving 8 bases between the germline ends. CDR1 is SGHRS, CDR2 YFSETQ, per germline. The CDR3 region has the DNA TGCGCCAGCAGCTTTGCAGGGGCTGGAAACACCATATATTTT. It translates to CASSFAGAGNTIYF.

The chain couples TRBV10-3 to TRBJ1-1; 8 nucleotides match TRBD1. The CDR3 has 14 residues. Germline V gene lookup returns CDR1 ENHRY and CDR2 SYGVKD. With V trimmed by 6 bases and J by 4 bases, 7 bases remained unmatched. The DNA of the CDR3 is TGTGCCATCAGGTTTGACAGGGGAATCACTGAAGCTTTCTTT. Protein: CAIRFDRGITEAFF.

The J gene is TRBJ1-1, the V gene TRBV7-3; no definite D call. V gave up 2 bases and J gave up 1 base, with 5 bases separating them. Germline V gives CDR1 SGHTA, CDR2 FQGTGA. CDR3 length: 13 amino acids. This chain's CDR3 is CASSLGKNTEAFF. Here the CDR3 DNA reads TGTGCCAGCAGCTTAGGCAAGAACACTGAAGCTTTCTTT. Variable domain in full (rest from reference TRBV7-3 and TRBJ1-1): GAGVSQTPSNKVTEKGKYVELRCDPISGHTALYWYRQSLGQGPEFLIYFQGTGAADDSGLPNDRFFAVRPEGSVSTLKIQRTERGDSAVYLCASSLGKNTEAFFGQGTRLTVV.

The V call is TRBV30, the J call TRBJ1-1; no clear D. CDR1 and CDR2 from the germline V gene are GTSNPN and SVGIG (reference sequence). Trimming took 3 bases from V and 3 from J, leaving 5 bases between them. This CDR3 is built from 11 residues. In nucleotides, the CDR3 is TGTGCCTGGAGGGCCTACACTGAAGCTTTCTTT. Translating it yields CAWRAYTEAFF.

The chain combines TRBV5-1 with TRBJ2-4; TRBD2 might be the D (6 bases). This CDR3 has 17 residues. Trimming shortened V by 5 bases and J by 2 bases, and 20 bases separated the two germline ends. CDR1 SGHRS and CDR2 YFSETQ come from the germline V gene. For the CDR3, the DNA is TGCGCCAGCAGGCCCCGGGAGCCCAGGTGTACCAAAAACATTCAGTACTTC. Translating gives CASRPREPRCTKNIQYF.

The rearrangement links TRBV4-1 to TRBJ2-5; 7 bases match TRBD2. Germline assignment: CDR1 MGHRA and CDR2 YSYEKL. Trimming cost V 1 base and J 5 bases; bases outside gene matches: 7. The CDR3 has 15 amino acids. The CDR3 region has the DNA TGCGCCAGCAGCCAAGTCCCCAGCGGGATGGAGACCCAGTACTTC. Residues: CASSQVPSGMETQYF.

The genes are TRBV15 and TRBJ2-2; no firm D call. The V end was cut by 4 bases, the J end by 2 bases, with 5 bases between. CDR3 length: 13 amino acids. Germline V gene sequence: CDR1 LNHNV, CDR2 YYDKDF (reference sequence). The CDR3 coding sequence is TGTGCCACCAGCATTACTAACACCGGGGAGCTGTTTTTT. Translating gives CATSITNTGELFF.

The chain carries TRBV6-1 and TRBJ2-2; D remains ambiguous. CDR3 length: 14 residues. The ends were cut back, 1 base at V and 8 bases at J, with 11 bases in the middle. Germline V lookup: CDR1 MNHNS, CDR2 SASEGT. CDR3 DNA sequence: TGTGCCAGCAGTGAAGTGACTTATCGAGGGGAGCTGTTTTTT. It translates to CASSEVTYRGELFF.

CDR3 nucleotide sequence: TGTGCCAGCAGCTTATCCCACACAGATACGCAGTATTTT. This translates into CASSLSHTDTQYF. The V call is TRBV7-9, the J call TRBJ2-3; D call uncertain. Germline V gives CDR1 SEHNR, CDR2 FQNEAQ (reference sequence). This CDR3 region has 13 residues. V dropped 2 bases and J dropped 2 bases, with 5 bases sitting between them. The full variable domain, in which reference TRBV7-9 and TRBJ2-3 provide the parts outside the CDR3, is DTGVSQNPRHKITKRGQNVTFRCDPISEHNRLYWYRQTLGQGPEFLTYFQNEAQLEKSRLLSDRFSAERPKGSFSTLEIQRTEQGDSAMYLCASSLSHTDTQYFGPGTRLTVL.